A single sample is the source of the 5 T cell receptor beta chains below, sequenced in a study of T cells after yellow fever vaccination. In TCRdb, the 5' RACE reads were re-called with MiXCR into one record per CDR3 protein. The sample contains around 16,000 distinct CDR3 sequences, approximately 4% of which appear only once. This material consisted of PBMCs, either bulk or a sorted T-cell subset (CD4+, CD8+, memory, or dextramer-sorted; not recorded which), taken 15 days after the yellow fever booster vaccination. The receptors come from a man aged 25-40 years who received the YFV17D yellow fever vaccine.

In its sample, this clonotype was seen many times. The chain joins TRBV20-1 to TRBJ2-5, with 11 bases fitting TRBD2. The V segment lost 6 bases and the J segment 9 bases; nucleotides outside the gene matches: 15. CDR1 and CDR2 from the germline V gene are DFQATT and SNEGSKA (reference sequence). This CDR3 is built from 15 residues. Here the CDR3 reads CSATTSGSPGEAQYF. The CDR3 nucleotides are TGCAGTGCAACTACTAGCGGGAGCCCGGGGGAGGCCCAGTACTTC.

In its sample, this clonotype was seen many times. The chain carries TRBV30 and TRBJ2-2; a possible D gene is TRBD2 (6 bases). The CDR3 is 16 residues long. V shed 0 bases and J shed 7 bases, with 18 bases lying between them. Germline V CDR1 and CDR2: GTSNPN, SVGIG (reference sequence). CDR3 in amino acids: CAWSVRTHLGGGELFF. Here the CDR3 DNA reads TGTGCCTGGAGTGTACGAACCCATCTGGGAGGCGGGGAGCTGTTTTTT. The full variable domain, its missing parts supplied by reference TRBV30 and TRBJ2-2, is SQTIHQWPATLVQPVGSPLSLECTVEGTSNPNLYWYRQAAGRGLQLLFYSVGIGQISSEVPQNLSASRPQDRQFILSSKKLLLSDSGFYLCAWSVRTHLGGGELFFGEGSRLTVL.

This clonotype was counted many times. The chain links TRBV9 to TRBJ2-1; the D gene is possibly TRBD2 (7 bases). This CDR3 contains 17 residues. Per germline, CDR1 SGDLS and CDR2 YYNGEE. With 4 bases removed from V and 4 bases from J, the gap between germline ends came to 21 bases. The CDR3 region is CASSPPAGGRVYNEQFF. For the CDR3, the DNA is TGTGCCAGCAGCCCCCCCGCCGGGGGGCGAGTATACAATGAGCAGTTCTTC.

Within the sample, this clonotype is medium-sized (0.01 to 0.1%). The chain carries TRBV6-4 and TRBJ2-3, with 12 bases that match TRBD2. The CDR3 covers 15 residues. V shed 4 bases, J shed 1 base, and the junction held 0 bases outside the gene matches. CDR1 is MRHNA, CDR2 SNTAGT, per germline. CDR3: CASSGLAGGTDTQYF. For the CDR3, the DNA is TGTGCCAGCAGTGGACTAGCGGGGGGCACAGATACGCAGTATTTT.

The sample holds many counts of this clonotype. The chain employs TRBV6-5 and TRBJ2-1, with D tentatively TRBD2 (5 bases). The CDR3 spans 15 residues. The germline V gene encodes CDR1 MNHEY and CDR2 SVGAGI. V was trimmed by 7 bases and J by 6 bases, leaving 19 bases between them. The CDR3 here is CASKGLDGIGNEQFF. The CDR3 nucleotides read TGTGCCAGCAAGGGTCTAGACGGGATTGGCAATGAGCAGTTCTTC.